The 17 T cell receptor beta chains listed next were all sequenced from one sample in a study of blood T cell repertoires in COVID-19. Using immunoSEQ multiplex PCR, the repertoire was profiled, and TCRdb retains in-frame clones only, with some absent. The top ten hold roughly 17% of the sample, which has approximately 190,000 clones, roughly three quarters seen once. The material sequenced was peripheral blood. The receptor source for this set is a man aged 60 to 69 with active or convalescent COVID-19.

On this clone itself: Different DNA sequences within this sample yield the same CDR3. The V gene is TRBV27, the J gene TRBJ2-7, with TRBD2 identical over 9 bases. J lost 4 bases, V lost 3 bases, and 1 base had no gene match. The germline V gene encodes CDR1 MNHEY and CDR2 SMNVEV (reference sequence). The CDR3 spans 13 residues. In DNA form, the CDR3 reads TGTGCCAGCAGTTTTAGCGGGAGTTACGAGCAGTACTTC. This sequence encodes CASSFSGSYEQYF.

This clone was seen once. V and J are TRBV18 and TRBJ1-1; D is perhaps TRBD1 (5 bases). CDR1 KGHSH and CDR2 LQKENI come from the germline V gene. Trimming pared 3 bases from V and 0 bases from J, leaving 14 bases between. CDR3 length: 16 amino acids. The CDR3 reads CASSPNGGELNTEAFF. CDR3 DNA sequence: TGTGCCAGCTCACCCAACGGGGGTGAGCTGAACACTGAAGCTTTCTTT.

This clone was seen a handful of times. The chain combines TRBV7-6 with TRBJ2-2, with 9 bases identical to TRBD1. CDR1 SGHVS and CDR2 FNYEAQ come from the germline V gene. Trimming cost V 5 bases and J 4 bases; bases outside gene matches: 8. The CDR3 consists of 16 residues. The DNA for the CDR3 is TGTGCCAGCAGCCCGTACAGGGGGCGGGTCACCGGGGAGCTGTTTTTT. It yields the protein CASSPYRGRVTGELFF.

The gene calls are TRBV18 and TRBJ2-7, with 9 bases aligning to TRBD1. V trimming: 5 bases; J trimming: 0 bases; junction bases outside the gene matches: 17. The germline V gene has CDR1 KGHSH and CDR2 LQKENI. The CDR3 is made up of 19 amino acids. CDR3: CASSTQSGTGYRSSYEQYF. The DNA of the CDR3 is TGTGCCAGCTCAACCCAATCCGGGACAGGGTACAGGAGCTCCTACGAGCAGTACTTC.

V is TRBV5-1 and J is TRBJ2-5; TRBD2 matches at 8 bases. The CDR3 runs 16 residues. The junction had 9 bases not matched to a gene; V was cut back by 0 bases and J by 5 bases. In germline, CDR1 is SGHRS, CDR2 YFSETQ. This chain's CDR3 is CASSLVTSVPGETQYF. DNA for the CDR3: TGCGCCAGCAGCTTGGTGACTAGCGTTCCTGGGGAGACCCAGTACTTC. Based on the CDR3 plus reference TRBV5-1 and TRBJ2-5, the full variable domain is KAGVTQTPRYLIKTRGQQVTLSCSPISGHRSVSWYQQTPGQGLQFLFEYFSETQRNKGNFPGRFSGRQFSNSRSEMNVSTLELGDSALYLCASSLVTSVPGETQYFGPGTRLLVL.

The chain joins TRBV11-2 to TRBJ1-1, with 8 bases aligning to TRBD1. CDR1 and CDR2 from the germline V gene are SGHAT and FQNNGV. CDR3 length: 15 residues. V shed 4 bases and J 4 bases; nucleotides not matched to a gene: 8. The CDR3 protein is CASSSTGAWGTEAFF. CDR3 bases: TGTGCCAGCAGCTCGACAGGGGCTTGGGGCACTGAAGCTTTCTTT. Drawing the rest from reference TRBV11-2 and TRBJ1-1, the complete variable domain is EAGVAQSPRYKIIEKRQSVAFWCNPISGHATLYWYQQILGQGPKLLIQFQNNGVVDDSQLPKDRFSAERLKGVDSTLKIQPAKLEDSAVYLCASSSTGAWGTEAFFGQGTRLTVV.

This clone was seen a single time. The rearrangement joins TRBV7-3 to TRBJ2-1, with TRBD2 matching over 12 bases. Germline V CDR1 and CDR2: SGHTA, FQGTGA. V lost 3 bases, J lost 6 bases, and 3 bases stayed unmatched. The length of the CDR3 is 15 residues. CDR3 DNA sequence: TGTGCCAGCAGCTTGACTAGCGGGAGCTCCAATGAGCAGTTCTTC. Amino acids: CASSLTSGSSNEQFF.

The CDR3 loop is CASSDRSIETQYF. CDR3 coding DNA: TGTGCCAGCTCCGACAGGAGCATAGAGACCCAGTACTTC. This chain links TRBV6-5 with TRBJ2-5, with a possible D match to TRBD1 (6 bases). Germline-derived CDR1 and CDR2 are MNHEY and SVGAGI. This CDR3 has 13 residues. With 8 bases removed from V and 4 bases from J, the gap between germline ends came to 14 bases.

This sequence joins TRBV25-1 and TRBJ2-2, with 7 positions matching TRBD1. CDR3 length: 18 amino acids. Trimming took 6 bases from V and 2 from J; bases not matched to a gene: 15. Germline CDR1 reads MGHDK; CDR2 reads SYGVNS. The CDR3 DNA follows: TGTGCCAGCAGCCATGCTCCCGGGGACAGCCGCAACACCGGGGAGCTGTTTTTT. It translates to CASSHAPGDSRNTGELFF.

This clone turned up a few times. The chain uses TRBV3-1 (or the pseudogene TRBV3-2) and TRBJ2-1; 13 bases match TRBD2. V dropped 0 bases and J dropped 4; count of bases not matched to a gene: 9. The CDR3 has 19 amino acids. Per germline, CDR1 LGHDT and CDR2 YNNKEL (reference sequence). In DNA form, the CDR3 reads TGTGCCAGCAGCCAAGAAGGAAGGTTGGGACTAGCGGGGTACAATGAGCAGTTCTTC. It translates to CASSQEGRLGLAGYNEQFF.

This chain connects TRBV10-3 to TRBJ2-1; 9 nucleotides agree with TRBD1. CDR1 and CDR2 from the germline V gene are ENHRY and SYGVKD. With V trimmed by 6 bases and J by 7 bases, 7 bases remained unmatched. The CDR3 totals 14 residues. The DNA for the CDR3 is TGTGCCATCAGCCAAAAGACAGGGGGAAATGAGCAGTTCTTC. Its protein is CAISQKTGGNEQFF.

This clone was seen more than once but under ten times. The chain uses TRBV4-1 and TRBJ2-4, with 15 bases fitting TRBD2. This CDR3 has 18 residues. Germline values: CDR1 MGHRA, CDR2 YSYEKL. Trimming took 4 bases from V and 0 from J; bases not matched to a gene: 4. CDR3 DNA sequence: TGCGCCAGCAGCCTGGGACTAGCGGGAGGCCTAGCCAAAAACATTCAGTACTTC. Protein: CASSLGLAGGLAKNIQYF.

The genes are TRBV7-2 and TRBJ1-1, with D tentatively TRBD1 (5 bases). Trimming pared 4 bases from V and 5 bases from J, leaving 11 bases between. This CDR3 spans 13 amino acids. CDR1 SGHTA and CDR2 FQGNSA come from the germline V gene. CDR3 sequence: CASSSMGGTEAFF. CDR3 bases: TGTGCCAGCAGCTCGATGGGGGGGACTGAAGCTTTCTTT.

The chain recombines TRBV29-1 with TRBJ2-1; D is undetermined. Germline V gene lookup returns CDR1 SQVTM and CDR2 ANQGSEA. The CDR3 consists of 13 residues. V lost 3 bases, J lost 0 bases, and 6 bases lay in between. The CDR3 loop is CSVEVSSYNEQFF. CDR3 nucleotide sequence: TGCAGCGTTGAGGTCAGCTCCTACAATGAGCAGTTCTTC.

CDR3 protein: CASGRGGADTQYF. The CDR3 DNA reads as TGTGCCAGCGGTAGAGGGGGCGCGGATACGCAGTATTTT. The J gene is TRBJ2-3, the V gene TRBV7-2, with 7 bases lining up with TRBD1. CDR3 length: 13 residues. Germline CDR1 reads SGHTA; CDR2 reads FQGNSA. The V and J ends lost 8 bases and 6 bases, in that order; junction bases with no gene match: 8.

This chain joins TRBV7-6 and TRBJ1-6, with TRBD1 identical over 7 bases. V gave up 5 bases and J gave up 14 bases; unmatched junction bases: 12. The germline gives CDR1 SGHVS, CDR2 FNYEAQ. The CDR3 is 14 amino acids. The CDR3 spells CASSPGGNSMALHF. CDR3 sequence (DNA): TGTGCCAGCAGCCCAGGGGGGAATTCCATGGCCCTCCACTTT.

This sequence joins TRBV7-3 and TRBJ2-1; possibly TRBD1 for D (6 bases). Trimming removed 5 bases at V and 6 bases at J, with 17 bases between. The CDR3 contains 15 residues. Germline V gene sequence: CDR1 SGHTA, CDR2 FQGTGA. CDR3 protein: CASSIMAQGPNEQFF. The CDR3 nucleotides read TGTGCCAGCAGCATTATGGCTCAGGGGCCCAATGAGCAGTTCTTC.